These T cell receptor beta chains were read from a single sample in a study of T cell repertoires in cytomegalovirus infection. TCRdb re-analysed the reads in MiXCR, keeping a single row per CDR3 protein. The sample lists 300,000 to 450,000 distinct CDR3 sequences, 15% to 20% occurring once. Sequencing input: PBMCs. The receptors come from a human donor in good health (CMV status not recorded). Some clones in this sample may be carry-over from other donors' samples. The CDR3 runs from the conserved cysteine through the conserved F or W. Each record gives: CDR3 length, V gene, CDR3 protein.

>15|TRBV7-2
CASSWIPSGANVLTF
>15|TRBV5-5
CASSLWDSSNQPQHF
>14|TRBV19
CASSAAGDTYGYTF
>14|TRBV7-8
CASSLVGIHTEAFF
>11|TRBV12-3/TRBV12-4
CASRGAVEQFF
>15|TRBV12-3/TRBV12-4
CASSFGQGVYNEQFF
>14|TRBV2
CASNQDRDNSPLHF
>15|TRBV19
CASSIVGTGYNEQFF
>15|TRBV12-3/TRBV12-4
CASSFGGLGQETQYF
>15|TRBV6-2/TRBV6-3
CASSARQGLAYEQYF
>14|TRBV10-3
CAISEAGITDTQYF
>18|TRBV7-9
CASRTLAGAFSSTDTQYF
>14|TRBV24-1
CATSDRGSTDTQYF
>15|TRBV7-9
CASSLETGPRGEQYF